A single sample is the source of the 30 T cell receptor beta chains below, sequenced in a study of blood T cell repertoires in COVID-19. Sequenced by immunoSEQ multiplex PCR; TCRdb stores in-frame clones only, minus some. The sample comprises approximately 140,000 clones, about 87% of which are singletons, and 2.5% to 3% rests with the top ten. The sample consisted of peripheral blood. These receptor sequences come from a human donor with COVID-19, enrolled during active disease. The donor label of this sample is uncertain.

The chain is built from TRBV7-9 and TRBJ1-1; 11 bases match TRBD1. CDR1 SEHNR and CDR2 FQNEAQ come from the germline V gene (reference sequence). Trimming removed 1 base from V and 0 bases from J; junction bases left unmatched: 7. The CDR3 loop spans 18 amino acids. The CDR3 region is CASSLGIRTGGLNTEAFF. CDR3 bases: TGTGCCAGCAGCTTAGGGATCCGGACAGGGGGCTTGAACACTGAAGCTTTCTTT. Supplemented by reference TRBV7-9 and TRBJ1-1, the full variable domain reads DTGVSQNPRHKITKRGQNVTFRCDPISEHNRLYWYRQTLGQGPEFLTYFQNEAQLEKSRLLSDRFSAERPKGSFSTLEIQRTEQGDSAMYLCASSLGIRTGGLNTEAFFGQGTRLTVV.

This clone occurred once. The chain joins TRBV21-1 to TRBJ1-1; the table's TRBD1 call for D was not verified on the DNA. TRBV21-1 is marked as a pseudogene. CDR3 length equals 16 residues. CDR3 residues: CASSPTDRAGGTEAFF. CDR3 nucleotides: TGTGCCAGCAGCCCGACGGACAGGGCGGGCGGAACTGAAGCTTTCTTT.

This chain joins TRBV28 and TRBJ2-3; 7 bases line up with TRBD2. Germline assignment: CDR1 MDHEN and CDR2 SYDVKM. V dropped 4 bases and J dropped 7; count of bases not matched to a gene: 2. The CDR3 sequence is 12 residues long. The CDR3 region has the DNA TGTGCCAGCAGTTGGGACTATTATACGCAGTATTTT. This codes for CASSWDYYTQYF.

This chain links TRBV4-1 with TRBJ1-5; TRBD1 matches at 10 bases. Germline CDR1 and CDR2: MGHRA and YSYEKL. Losses at the gene ends were 0 bases for V and 0 bases for J; bases not matched to a gene: 2. This CDR3 is 17 amino acids long. Here the CDR3 reads CASSQERQGASNQPQHF. Written as DNA, the CDR3 is TGCGCCAGCAGCCAAGAGAGACAGGGGGCTAGCAATCAGCCCCAGCATTTT.

In this sample, this clone turned up a few times. The rearrangement links TRBV12-3 or TRBV12-4 to TRBJ1-6; D is uncertain. CDR3 length: 13 residues. Trimming shortened V by 3 bases and J by 8 bases, and 8 bases separated the two germline ends. This CDR3 is CASSFGEDSPLHF. CDR3 DNA sequence: TGTGCCAGCAGTTTTGGGGAGGATTCACCCCTCCACTTT.

The chain is built from TRBV7-3 and TRBJ2-2; TRBD1 matches 9 bases. The CDR3 spans 13 residues. Germline V gives CDR1 SGHTA, CDR2 FQGTGA. J lost 7 bases, V lost 5 bases, and 2 bases had no gene match. The CDR3 sequence is CASSGQGLGELFF. DNA for the CDR3: TGTGCCAGCAGCGGACAGGGGCTCGGGGAGCTGTTTTTT.

This chain joins TRBV4-1 and TRBJ2-5, with 10 bases identical to TRBD1. Germline assignment: CDR1 MGHRA and CDR2 YSYEKL. V lost 2 bases to trimming and J lost 4 bases; unmatched junction nucleotides: 13. The CDR3 has 18 residues. The CDR3: CASSQPTLGQGRRETQYF. In nucleotides, the CDR3 is TGCGCCAGCAGCCAACCCACGCTGGGACAGGGGAGGAGAGAGACCCAGTACTTC.

The rearrangement uses TRBV3-1 (or the pseudogene TRBV3-2) and TRBJ2-3; D remains unclear. The CDR3 runs 15 residues. Germline CDR1 reads LGHDT; CDR2 reads YNNKEL (reference sequence). The germline V and J ends were trimmed by 0 bases and 3 bases, with 10 bases remaining between them. CDR3 coding DNA: TGTGCCAGCAGCCAAGATTGGGCACAGACAGATACGCAGTATTTT. This sequence encodes CASSQDWAQTDTQYF.

This clone was counted only a few times. This rearrangement joins TRBV2 to TRBJ2-7; weak D call: TRBD2 (6 bases). The CDR3 covers 13 residues. Trimming left V 3 bases short and J 6 bases short, with 12 bases between. Germline loops: CDR1 SNHLY, CDR2 FYNNEI. Here the CDR3 DNA reads TGTGCCAGCAGTGACTGGGGGGAAAGCGAGCAGTACTTC. Amino acid sequence: CASSDWGESEQYF.

The rearrangement joins TRBV11-2 to TRBJ1-3, with 8 bases matching TRBD1. The J segment lost 4 bases and the V segment lost 5 bases, leaving 7 bases of the junction unmatched. The CDR3 length is 15 residues. Germline V gene data show CDR1 as SGHAT and CDR2 as FQNNGV. The CDR3 region has the DNA TGTGCCAGCAGCCAAGGGACAGGAACAGGAAACACCATATATTTT. Amino acid sequence: CASSQGTGTGNTIYF.

This sequence joins TRBV30 and TRBJ1-6, with a tentative D call TRBD1 (5 bases). Trimming left V 7 bases short and J 6 bases short, with 16 bases between. CDR3 size: 14 residues. Germline loops: CDR1 GTSNPN, CDR2 SVGIG (reference sequence). CDR3 loop: CAYSRQNPNSPLHF. The DNA of the CDR3 is TGTGCCTATTCAAGACAGAACCCTAATTCACCCCTCCACTTT.

This clone was seen a single time. V and J are TRBV21-1 and TRBJ2-3; the D call of TRBD2 is as the table states it, not checked on the DNA. TRBV21-1 is a listed pseudogene. The CDR3 runs to 16 residues. CDR3 protein: CASSKGQRASTDTQYF. The CDR3 region has the DNA TGTGCCAGCAGCAAAGGGCAGAGGGCTAGCACAGATACGCAGTATTTT.

This clone was detected once. This chain connects TRBV2 to TRBJ2-3; the match to TRBD2 covers 7 bases. Per the germline V gene, CDR1 is SNHLY and CDR2 is FYNNEI. V dropped 6 bases and J dropped 4; count of bases not matched to a gene: 7. The CDR3 extends over 14 amino acids. The DNA of the CDR3 is TGTGCCAGCAGATACAGCGGGAACTCAGATACGCAGTATTTT. Translated, it gives CASRYSGNSDTQYF.

In its sample, this clone was seen once. The V gene is TRBV6-6, the J gene TRBJ1-1, with 8 bases aligning to TRBD1. The V segment lost 6 bases and the J segment 5 bases; nucleotides outside the gene matches: 14. CDR3 length: 16 amino acids. Germline loops: CDR1 MNHNY, CDR2 SVGAGI (reference sequence). The CDR3 DNA reads TGTGCCAGCAGCCCCGGACAGGGCCGGACTCAAACTGAAGCTTTCTTT. This codes for CASSPGQGRTQTEAFF.

The chain employs TRBV12-3 or TRBV12-4 and TRBJ1-2; D is unclear. CDR3 length equals 12 residues. The V gene lost 7 bases and the J gene lost 0 bases, with 6 bases spanning the gap. For the CDR3, the DNA is TGTGCCAGCAAGCCGGCTAACTATGGCTACACCTTC. Translated: CASKPANYGYTF.

The chain recombines TRBV7-9 with TRBJ1-2; D is possibly TRBD1 (6 bases). Germline loops: CDR1 SEHNR, CDR2 FQNEAQ (reference sequence). The CDR3 covers 15 residues. Trimming removed 0 bases from V and 3 bases from J, with 11 bases in between. The CDR3 sequence is CASSLAQGGDYGYTF. DNA of the CDR3: TGTGCCAGCAGCTTAGCACAGGGTGGAGACTATGGCTACACCTTC.

The V call is TRBV10-3, the J call TRBJ1-1; D is uncertain. This CDR3 has 13 residues. CDR1 is ENHRY, CDR2 SYGVKD, per germline. V was shortened by 4 bases and J by 1 base, with 7 bases between the two germline ends. The CDR3 nucleotides read TGTGCCATCAGTGCTGGCGGGAACACTGAAGCTTTCTTT. It translates to CAISAGGNTEAFF.

V is TRBV6-4 and J is TRBJ2-1; 7 bases align to TRBD1. This CDR3 spans 15 amino acids. The V segment lost 0 bases and the J segment 6 bases; nucleotides outside the gene matches: 5. The germline gives CDR1 MRHNA, CDR2 SNTAGT. CDR3 region: CASSDSATGRNEQFF. The CDR3 DNA reads TGTGCCAGCAGTGACTCGGCGACAGGGCGCAATGAGCAGTTCTTC.

This clone was seen once. The chain recombines TRBV18 with TRBJ1-5; the D gene is possibly TRBD1 (5 bases). Trimming shortened V by 2 bases and J by 9 bases, and 11 bases separated the two germline ends. Germline V gives CDR1 KGHSH, CDR2 LQKENI. CDR3 length equals 13 residues. CDR3 in DNA: TGTGCCAGCTCACCAGAGCAGGGAAGGCCCCAGCATTTT. Translated, it gives CASSPEQGRPQHF.

Of note for this clone: The same CDR3 also results from other DNA sequences found in this sample. The CDR3 nucleotides are TGCGCCAGCAGCTTGGGACAGGCTTCTGGAAACACCATATATTTT. The encoded protein is CASSLGQASGNTIYF. The chain joins TRBV5-1 to TRBJ1-3, with a tentative D call TRBD1 (6 bases). V lost 0 bases and J 1 base, leaving 8 bases between the germline ends. The CDR3 is 15 amino acids. The germline CDR1 and CDR2 sequences are SGHRS and YFSETQ.

The gene calls are TRBV3-1 (or the pseudogene TRBV3-2) and TRBJ2-2, with 8 bases lining up with TRBD1. CDR3 length: 16 amino acids. From germline, CDR1 is LGHDT and CDR2 YNNKEL (reference sequence). With V trimmed by 3 bases and J by 0 bases, 3 bases remained unmatched. CDR3 nucleotide sequence: TGTGCCAGCAGCCACAACAGGGGGTCGAACACCGGGGAGCTGTTTTTT. Encoded protein: CASSHNRGSNTGELFF.

J is TRBJ1-1 and V is TRBV5-1; 11 bases align to TRBD1. Germline values: CDR1 SGHRS, CDR2 YFSETQ. The CDR3 spans 16 residues. The V gene end was trimmed by 2 bases and the J gene end by 4 bases; junction bases not matched to a gene: 7. The CDR3 here is CASSFGDRGFGTEAFF. Written as DNA, the CDR3 is TGCGCCAGCAGCTTCGGGGACAGGGGGTTTGGCACTGAAGCTTTCTTT.

The sample holds one count of this clone. V gene TRBV5-4 combines with J gene TRBJ2-1; 15 bases are shared with TRBD2. V lost 0 bases to trimming and J lost 7 bases; unmatched junction nucleotides: 8. The germline V gene has CDR1 SGHNT and CDR2 YYREEE (reference sequence). This CDR3 is 18 amino acids long. The CDR3 DNA reads TGTGCCAGCAGCTTGGACGGGACTAGCGGGGGGTTGGGGAATGAGCAGTTCTTC. Its protein product is CASSLDGTSGGLGNEQFF. The full variable domain, in which reference TRBV5-4 and TRBJ2-1 provide the parts outside the CDR3, is ETGVTQSPTHLIKTRGQQVTLRCSSQSGHNTVSWYQQALGQGPQFIFQYYREEENGRGNFPPRFSGLQFPNYSSELNVNALELDDSALYLCASSLDGTSGGLGNEQFFGPGTRLTVL.

V and J are TRBV12-3 or TRBV12-4 and TRBJ1-1, with unresolved D. Trimming took off 3 bases at V and 5 bases at J, with 4 bases between the two ends. CDR3 length: 11 residues. The CDR3 DNA reads TGTGCCAGCAGTTTGAGGACTGAAGCTTTCTTT. Its translation: CASSLRTEAFF.

This chain joins TRBV3-1 (or the pseudogene TRBV3-2) and TRBJ2-7; 9 bases line up with TRBD1. CDR1 is LGHDT and CDR2 is YNNKEL in the germline V gene (reference sequence). J lost 7 bases, V lost 4 bases, and 8 bases had no gene match. The CDR3 length is 14 residues. CDR3 sequence reads: CASSLGQGMGEQYF. In DNA, the CDR3 is TGTGCCAGCAGCCTTGGACAGGGGATGGGGGAGCAGTACTTC.

The chain joins TRBV19 to TRBJ1-2; D gene uncertain. This CDR3 has 11 amino acids. The germline CDR1 and CDR2 sequences are LNHDA and SQIVND (reference sequence). V gave up 4 bases and J gave up 7 bases, with 7 bases separating them. The CDR3 coding sequence is TGTGCCAGTAGTAGCCCGGGTGGCTACACCTTC. Its protein product is CASSSPGGYTF.

This chain uses TRBV3-1 (or the pseudogene TRBV3-2) with TRBJ2-7; 10 bases are a match to TRBD2. This CDR3 has 16 residues. The V segment lost 3 bases and the J segment 4 bases; nucleotides outside the gene matches: 9. Germline V lookup: CDR1 LGHDT, CDR2 YNNKEL (reference sequence). The CDR3 DNA reads TGTGCCAGCAGCCACCCCCCCGGGACTAGCGAGTACGAGCAGTACTTC. It codes for CASSHPPGTSEYEQYF.

J is TRBJ2-1 and V is TRBV7-9, with 16 bases fitting TRBD2. The CDR3 has 22 amino acids. V shed 5 bases and J 0 bases; nucleotides not matched to a gene: 16. Germline CDR1 reads SEHNR; CDR2 reads FQNEAQ (reference sequence). The CDR3 DNA is TGTGCCAGCAGCACGACGGGACGGGGGGGACTAGCGGGAGGGTACTCCTACAATGAGCAGTTCTTC. Translation gives CASSTTGRGGLAGGYSYNEQFF. Full variable domain (remainder filled in from reference TRBV7-9 and TRBJ2-1): DTGVSQNPRHKITKRGQNVTFRCDPISEHNRLYWYRQTLGQGPEFLTYFQNEAQLEKSRLLSDRFSAERPKGSFSTLEIQRTEQGDSAMYLCASSTTGRGGLAGGYSYNEQFFGPGTRLTVL.

The genes are TRBV28 and TRBJ2-7, with D possibly being TRBD1 (6 bases). Germline V gene data show CDR1 as MDHEN and CDR2 as SYDVKM. V lost 5 bases and J 4 bases, leaving 18 bases between the germline ends. CDR3 length: 15 amino acids. CDR3 DNA: TGTGCCAGCAGTGGGGGTGGACAGAGGATTTACGAGCAGTACTTC. It codes for CASSGGGQRIYEQYF.

This chain joins TRBV14 and TRBJ2-5, with 14 bases fitting TRBD2. Germline V gene lookup returns CDR1 SGHDN and CDR2 FVKESK. The V and J ends lost 2 bases and 13 bases, in that order; junction bases with no gene match: 6. The CDR3 runs 14 residues. In nucleotides, the CDR3 is TGTGCCAGCAGCCAACGGACTAGCGGGGGGCCCCGGTACTTC. Translating it yields CASSQRTSGGPRYF.